This TCR beta chain was identified in a study of beta chain features in type 1 diabetes. Study-level points and caveats: More deletions and fewer insertions at VDJ junctions were found in patients with type 1 diabetes. PCR could preferentially amplify shorter templates, alike in patients and controls.

Trimming stripped 3 bases from V and 0 bases from J, with 3 bases between. CDR1 and CDR2 from the germline V gene are KGHSY and FQNENV. The CDR3 runs to 14 residues. Worth noting for this clone: Its antigen remains unknown.

The investigators reverse transcribed all of the isolated RNA, so they sequenced expressed TCRB transcripts. Some clones are missing from TCRdb's copy, which holds only in-frame ones; the method was immunoSEQ multiplex PCR. The data show roughly 500,000 clones, with approximately 31% seen just once and around 0.065% held by the top ten. This rearrangement joins TRBV16 to TRBJ2-6; D is unresolved. Sequenced material: naive CD4+ T cells from blood. The sequence derives from a man younger than 35 in good health. The CDR3 DNA is TGTGCCAGCAGCCAGAGCTCTGGGGCCAACGTCCTGACTTTC. Translated, it gives CASSQSSGANVLTF.